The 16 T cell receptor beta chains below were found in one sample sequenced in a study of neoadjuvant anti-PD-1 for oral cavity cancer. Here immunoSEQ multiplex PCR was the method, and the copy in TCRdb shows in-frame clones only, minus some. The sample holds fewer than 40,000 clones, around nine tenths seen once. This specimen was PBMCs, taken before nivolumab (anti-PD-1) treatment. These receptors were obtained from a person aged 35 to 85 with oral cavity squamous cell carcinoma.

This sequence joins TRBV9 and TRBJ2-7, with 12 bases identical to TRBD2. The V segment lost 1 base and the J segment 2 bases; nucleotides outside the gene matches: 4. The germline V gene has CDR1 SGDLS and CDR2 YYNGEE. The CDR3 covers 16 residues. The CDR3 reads CASSVRASGGAYEQYF. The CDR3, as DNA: TGTGCCAGCAGCGTACGCGCTAGCGGGGGGGCCTACGAGCAGTACTTC.

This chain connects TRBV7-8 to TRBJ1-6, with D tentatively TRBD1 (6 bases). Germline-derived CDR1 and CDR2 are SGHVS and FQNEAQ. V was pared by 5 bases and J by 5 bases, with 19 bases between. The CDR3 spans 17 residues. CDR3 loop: CASSATHGTTHNSPLHF. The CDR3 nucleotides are TGTGCCAGCAGCGCAACTCACGGGACAACTCATAATTCACCCCTCCACTTT.

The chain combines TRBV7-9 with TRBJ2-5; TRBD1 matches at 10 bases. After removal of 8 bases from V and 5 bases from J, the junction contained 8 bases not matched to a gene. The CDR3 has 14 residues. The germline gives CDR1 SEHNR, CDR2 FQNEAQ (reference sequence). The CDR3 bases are TGTGCCAGCCGACAGGGGGCCGGTGGTGAGACCCAGTACTTC. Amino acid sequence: CASRQGAGGETQYF.

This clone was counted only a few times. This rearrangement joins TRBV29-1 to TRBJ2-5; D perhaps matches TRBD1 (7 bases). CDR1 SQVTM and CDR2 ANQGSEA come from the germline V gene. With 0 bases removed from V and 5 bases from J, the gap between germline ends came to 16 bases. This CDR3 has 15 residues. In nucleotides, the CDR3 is TGCAGCGTTGAAGATCCCGGCAGGGGGAGGGAGACCCAGTACTTC. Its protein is CSVEDPGRGRETQYF.

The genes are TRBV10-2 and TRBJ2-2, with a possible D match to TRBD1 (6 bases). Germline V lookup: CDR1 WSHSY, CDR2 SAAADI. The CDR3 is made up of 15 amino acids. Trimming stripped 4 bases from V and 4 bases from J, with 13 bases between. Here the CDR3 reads CASSADRRLTGELFF. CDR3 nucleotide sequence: TGCGCCAGCAGTGCGGACAGACGGCTCACCGGGGAGCTGTTTTTT.

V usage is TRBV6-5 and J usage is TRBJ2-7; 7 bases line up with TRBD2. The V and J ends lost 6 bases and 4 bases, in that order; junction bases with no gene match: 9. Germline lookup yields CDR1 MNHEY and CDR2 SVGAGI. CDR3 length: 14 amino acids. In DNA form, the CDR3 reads TGTGCCAGCAGCCCCAGGGAGGGTGGTTACGAGCAGTACTTC. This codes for CASSPREGGYEQYF.

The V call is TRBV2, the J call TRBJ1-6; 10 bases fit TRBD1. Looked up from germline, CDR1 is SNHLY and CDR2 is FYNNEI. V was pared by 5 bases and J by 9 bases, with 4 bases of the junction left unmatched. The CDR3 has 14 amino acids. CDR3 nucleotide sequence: TGTGCCAGCAGTAAGGGGACAGGGGTTTCACCCCTCCACTTT. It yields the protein CASSKGTGVSPLHF. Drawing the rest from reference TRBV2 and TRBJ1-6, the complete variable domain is EPEVTQTPSHQVTQMGQEVILRCVPISNHLYFYWYRQILGQKVEFLVSFYNNEISEKSEIFDDQFSVERPDGSNFTLKIRSTKLEDSAMYFCASSKGTGVSPLHFGNGTRLTVT.

This CDR3 is CASSRLVGSGNTIYF. The CDR3 bases are TGTGCCAGCAGCCGCCTCGTGGGCTCTGGAAACACCATATATTTT. The chain is built from TRBV5-5 and TRBJ1-3; unclear D gene. CDR1 and CDR2 (germline): SGHKS, YYEKEE (reference sequence). The CDR3 spans 15 residues. The ends were cut back, 4 bases at V and 0 bases at J, with 11 bases in the middle. The full variable domain, completed using reference TRBV5-5 and TRBJ1-3, is DAGVTQSPTHLIKTRGQQVTLRCSPISGHKSVSWYQQVLGQGPQFIFQYYEKEERGRGNFPDRFSARQFPNYSSELNVNALLLGDSALYLCASSRLVGSGNTIYFGEGSWLTVV.

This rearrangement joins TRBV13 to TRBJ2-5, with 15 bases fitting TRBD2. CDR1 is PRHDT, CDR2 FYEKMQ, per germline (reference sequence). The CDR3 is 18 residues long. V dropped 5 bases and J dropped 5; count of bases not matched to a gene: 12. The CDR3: CASSPRLGLAGGSETQYF. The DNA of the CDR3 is TGTGCCAGCAGCCCCCGCCTCGGACTAGCGGGGGGGTCGGAGACCCAGTACTTC.

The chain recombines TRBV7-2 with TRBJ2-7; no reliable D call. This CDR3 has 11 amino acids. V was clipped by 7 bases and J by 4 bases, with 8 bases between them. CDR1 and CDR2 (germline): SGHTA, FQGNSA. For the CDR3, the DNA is TGTGCCAGCACCATGGGGTACGAGCAGTACTTC. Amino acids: CASTMGYEQYF.

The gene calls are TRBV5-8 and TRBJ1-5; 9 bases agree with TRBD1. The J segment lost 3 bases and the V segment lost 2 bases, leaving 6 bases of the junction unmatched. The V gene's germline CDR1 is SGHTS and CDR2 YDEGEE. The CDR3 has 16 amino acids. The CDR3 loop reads CASSFIQGAHNQPQHF. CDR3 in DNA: TGTGCCAGCAGCTTTATACAGGGGGCGCACAATCAGCCCCAGCATTTT.

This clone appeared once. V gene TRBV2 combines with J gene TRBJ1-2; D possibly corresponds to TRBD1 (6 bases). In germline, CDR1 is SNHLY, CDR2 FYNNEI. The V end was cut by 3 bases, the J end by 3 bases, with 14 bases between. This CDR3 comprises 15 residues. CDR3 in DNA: TGTGCCAGCAGTGAGATCGGGGGGGCGTACTATGGCTACACCTTC. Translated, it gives CASSEIGGAYYGYTF.

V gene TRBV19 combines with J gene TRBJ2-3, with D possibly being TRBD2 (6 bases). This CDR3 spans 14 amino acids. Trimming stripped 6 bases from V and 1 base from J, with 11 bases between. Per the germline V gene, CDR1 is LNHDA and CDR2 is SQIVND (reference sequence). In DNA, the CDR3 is TGTGCCAGTAGGCCGACGGGGGGCACAGATACGCAGTATTTT. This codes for CASRPTGGTDTQYF.

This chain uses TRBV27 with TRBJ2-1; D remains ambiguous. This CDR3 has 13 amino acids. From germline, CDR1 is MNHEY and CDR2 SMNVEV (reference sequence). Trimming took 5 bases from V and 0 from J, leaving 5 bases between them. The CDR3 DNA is TGTGCCAGCAGTCGCTACTCCTACAATGAGCAGTTCTTC. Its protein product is CASSRYSYNEQFF.

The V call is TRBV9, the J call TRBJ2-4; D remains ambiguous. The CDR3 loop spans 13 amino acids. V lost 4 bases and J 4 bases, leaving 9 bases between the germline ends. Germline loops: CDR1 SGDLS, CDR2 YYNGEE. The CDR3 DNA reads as TGTGCCAGCAGCTTGAACGTGAAAAACATTCAGTACTTC. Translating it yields CASSLNVKNIQYF.

CDR3 DNA: TGCAGCGTTGAAGACCCCGGGTGGGATGAGCAGTTCTTC. Translation: CSVEDPGWDEQFF. The chain employs TRBV29-1 and TRBJ2-1; D uncertain. The CDR3 length is 13 residues. V lost 0 bases, J lost 8 bases, and 11 bases lay in between. Germline V lookup: CDR1 SQVTM, CDR2 ANQGSEA.